These 4 T cell receptor beta chains were all obtained from the same sample, sequenced in a study of T cell changes during pregnancy in multiple sclerosis. Clones were sequenced by immunoSEQ multiplex PCR, and TCRdb holds only the in-frame ones, with some missing. The sample shows about 77,000 clones, 85% to 95% of them seen only once. Sequencing used peripheral blood, obtained after pregnancy. The receptors come from a female donor in good health, enrolled as a control in a pregnancy study.

The rearrangement uses TRBV7-2 and TRBJ2-3; D call uncertain. In germline, CDR1 is SGHTA, CDR2 FQGNSA. The CDR3 has 13 amino acids. The V and J ends lost 1 base and 8 bases respectively, with 10 bases between them. Written as DNA, the CDR3 is TGTGCCAGCAGCTTAGTCAGAGGCGGTACGCAGTATTTT. Protein product: CASSLVRGGTQYF. The full variable domain, its missing parts supplied by reference TRBV7-2 and TRBJ2-3, is GAGVSQSPSNKVTEKGKDVELRCDPISGHTALYWYRQSLGQGLEFLIYFQGNSAPDKSGLPSDRFSAERTGGSVSTLTIQRTQQEDSAVYLCASSLVRGGTQYFGPGTRLTVL.

This chain joins TRBV5-5 and TRBJ1-5, with 8 bases matching TRBD1. The V and J ends lost 0 bases and 4 bases, in that order; junction bases with no gene match: 3. Germline CDR1 and CDR2: SGHKS and YYEKEE (reference sequence). The CDR3 consists of 15 residues. The CDR3 DNA follows: TGTGCCAGCAGCTTGGAAAGACAGGGGAATCAGCCCCAGCATTTT. Protein product: CASSLERQGNQPQHF.

The chain carries TRBV2 and TRBJ2-1; 9 bases agree with TRBD2. CDR3 length equals 16 residues. CDR1 is SNHLY, CDR2 FYNNEI, per germline. V gave up 0 bases and J gave up 5 bases; unmatched junction bases: 5. CDR3 sequence reads: CASSEAGRLADNEQFF. In nucleotides, the CDR3 is TGTGCCAGCAGTGAAGCGGGGCGACTAGCGGACAATGAGCAGTTCTTC.

The V call is TRBV15, the J call TRBJ2-7; D is possibly TRBD1 (5 bases). There are 15 residues in the CDR3. Trimming pared 8 bases from V and 3 bases from J, leaving 20 bases between. The germline gives CDR1 LNHNV, CDR2 YYDKDF (reference sequence). DNA for the CDR3: TGTGCCACCGCCCCGGAACAGGTGTTTTACTACGAGCAGTACTTC. It yields the protein CATAPEQVFYYEQYF.